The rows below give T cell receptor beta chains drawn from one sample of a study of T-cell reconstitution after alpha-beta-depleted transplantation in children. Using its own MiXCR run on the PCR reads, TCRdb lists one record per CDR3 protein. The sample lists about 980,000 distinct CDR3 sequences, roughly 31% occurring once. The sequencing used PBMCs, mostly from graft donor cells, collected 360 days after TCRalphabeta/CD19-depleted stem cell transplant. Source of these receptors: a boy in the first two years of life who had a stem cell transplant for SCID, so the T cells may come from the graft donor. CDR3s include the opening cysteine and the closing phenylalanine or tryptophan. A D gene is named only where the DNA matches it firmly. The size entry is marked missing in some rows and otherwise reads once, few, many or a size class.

CDR3nt: TGTGCCATCAGTGAGGCCGATGAAGAGCAGTACTTC
CDR3aa: CAISEADEEQYF
d_gene: -
j_gene: TRBJ2-7
v_gene: TRBV10-3
abundance: few

CDR3nt: TGTGCCAGCAGCTTGGGAGGGACAGTATTGATGAATGAGCAGTTCTTC
CDR3aa: CASSLGGTVLMNEQFF
d_gene: TRBD1
j_gene: TRBJ2-1
v_gene: TRBV5-5
abundance: few

CDR3nt: TGCAGTGCTATGCCCAGGGGAAATGAAAAACTGTTTTTT
CDR3aa: CSAMPRGNEKLFF
d_gene: -
j_gene: TRBJ1-4
v_gene: TRBV20-1
abundance: few

CDR3nt: TGCGCCAGTAAGGGACTAGGGGAGAAGGAGACCCAGTACTTC
CDR3aa: CASKGLGEKETQYF
d_gene: TRBD2
j_gene: TRBJ2-5
v_gene: TRBV4-1
abundance: -

CDR3nt: TGCGCCAGCAGGACGAACAGGGGCGACTCCGCCAAAAACATTCAGTACTTC
CDR3aa: CASRTNRGDSAKNIQYF
d_gene: TRBD1
j_gene: TRBJ2-4
v_gene: TRBV5-1
abundance: -

CDR3nt: TGTGCCAGCAGCGTAGGGGAGCTCAGGGGGAACACTGAAGCTTTCTTT
CDR3aa: CASSVGELRGNTEAFF
d_gene: -
j_gene: TRBJ1-1
v_gene: TRBV9
abundance: -

CDR3nt: TGCGCCAGCAATAAGAGGGACAGGGAGGATGCTAATGAAAAACTGTTTTTT
CDR3aa: CASNKRDREDANEKLFF
d_gene: TRBD1
j_gene: TRBJ1-4
v_gene: TRBV4-3
abundance: -

CDR3nt: TGTGCCAGCAGGCCCCCCGGCGGGGCCACATATGGCTACACCTTC
CDR3aa: CASRPPGGATYGYTF
d_gene: -
j_gene: TRBJ1-2
v_gene: TRBV2
abundance: -

CDR3nt: TGCGCCAGCTTCGAAATTTCCGGGACAGGTTTATACGAGCAGTACTTC
CDR3aa: CASFEISGTGLYEQYF
d_gene: TRBD1
j_gene: TRBJ2-7
v_gene: TRBV5-1
abundance: once

CDR3nt: TGTGCAGCCGGGGGGGCCGTCACAGATACGCAGTATTTT
CDR3aa: CAAGGAVTDTQYF
d_gene: TRBD2
j_gene: TRBJ2-3
v_gene: TRBV12-3/TRBV12-4
abundance: once

CDR3nt: TGTGCCTGGAGGATGGGAATGAACACTGAAGCTTTCTTT
CDR3aa: CAWRMGMNTEAFF
d_gene: -
j_gene: TRBJ1-1
v_gene: TRBV30
abundance: few

CDR3nt: TGCGCCAGCAGCTTGGGACTAGTATCCACCGGGGAGCTGTTTTTT
CDR3aa: CASSLGLVSTGELFF
d_gene: -
j_gene: TRBJ2-2
v_gene: TRBV5-1
abundance: -

CDR3nt: TGCGCCAGCAGCCAAGGACAGGGGGCGCTTCGTGGCTACACCTTC
CDR3aa: CASSQGQGALRGYTF
d_gene: TRBD1
j_gene: TRBJ1-2
v_gene: TRBV4-1
abundance: -

CDR3nt: TGTGCCAGCAGTTCCGTAGCGGGGGGCCCCTACGAGCAGTACTTC
CDR3aa: CASSSVAGGPYEQYF
d_gene: TRBD2
j_gene: TRBJ2-7
v_gene: TRBV6-5
abundance: many

CDR3nt: TGTGCCAGCAGTCCCTCGACAGGGGGGGACACTGAAGCTTTCTTT
CDR3aa: CASSPSTGGDTEAFF
d_gene: TRBD1
j_gene: TRBJ1-1
v_gene: TRBV6-5
abundance: few

CDR3nt: TGCAGCGTGGACTCTCCCATGGATACGCAGTATTTT
CDR3aa: CSVDSPMDTQYF
d_gene: -
j_gene: TRBJ2-3
v_gene: TRBV29-1
abundance: few

CDR3nt: TGTGCCAGCAGCTGGGGGCCTGTATATCAGCCCCAGCATTTT
CDR3aa: CASSWGPVYQPQHF
d_gene: -
j_gene: TRBJ1-5
v_gene: TRBV5-8
abundance: -

CDR3nt: TGTGCCAGCGCAAGGGGGGGCTCCGGCGAGCAGTACTTC
CDR3aa: CASARGGSGEQYF
d_gene: -
j_gene: TRBJ2-7
v_gene: TRBV6-1
abundance: -

CDR3nt: TGCGCCAGCAGCTTGCTAGCGGGGGGGCGATCAGATACGCAGTATTTT
CDR3aa: CASSLLAGGRSDTQYF
d_gene: TRBD2
j_gene: TRBJ2-3
v_gene: TRBV5-1
abundance: many

CDR3nt: TGTGCCAGCAGTTTACAGGGACTTCCCGCGAACACCGGGGAGCTGTTTTTT
CDR3aa: CASSLQGLPANTGELFF
d_gene: -
j_gene: TRBJ2-2
v_gene: TRBV27
abundance: -

CDR3nt: TGCAGTGCTAGTAAATCGCGGGGCCTCCAAGAGACCCAGTACTTC
CDR3aa: CSASKSRGLQETQYF
d_gene: -
j_gene: TRBJ2-5
v_gene: TRBV20-1
abundance: -

CDR3nt: TGTGCCAGCAGTGAAGAGGGCAGGGTCTATGAAAAACTGTTTTTT
CDR3aa: CASSEEGRVYEKLFF
d_gene: -
j_gene: TRBJ1-4
v_gene: TRBV2
abundance: -

CDR3nt: TGCAGCGTTGGGGTCGGGGAGCTGTTTTTT
CDR3aa: CSVGVGELFF
d_gene: -
j_gene: TRBJ2-2
v_gene: TRBV29-1
abundance: -

CDR3nt: TGTGCCAGCAGTGACCTGAGCGGGGGGGCCGCTGATGAGCAGTTCTTC
CDR3aa: CASSDLSGGAADEQFF
d_gene: TRBD2
j_gene: TRBJ2-1
v_gene: TRBV12-3/TRBV12-4
abundance: few

CDR3nt: TGCAGCGTTGGTGGAGGGGAGGATACGCAGTATTTT
CDR3aa: CSVGGGEDTQYF
d_gene: -
j_gene: TRBJ2-3
v_gene: TRBV29-1
abundance: -

CDR3nt: TGTGCCAGCAGCTTGGGCAGGCAGAATCAGCCCCAGCATTTT
CDR3aa: CASSLGRQNQPQHF
d_gene: -
j_gene: TRBJ1-5
v_gene: TRBV7-2
abundance: -

CDR3nt: TGCAGCGTTGCCGCAGGACCCCTCTATGGCTACACCTTC
CDR3aa: CSVAAGPLYGYTF
d_gene: -
j_gene: TRBJ1-2
v_gene: TRBV29-1
abundance: -

CDR3nt: TGCGCCAGCAGCTTGAGGGGTCCAGGGGAGCAGTTCTTC
CDR3aa: CASSLRGPGEQFF
d_gene: -
j_gene: TRBJ2-1
v_gene: TRBV5-1
abundance: -

CDR3nt: TGTGCCAGCAGCCCACACGGGGGACTAGCGGGGGTTGAGCAGTTCTTC
CDR3aa: CASSPHGGLAGVEQFF
d_gene: TRBD2
j_gene: TRBJ2-1
v_gene: TRBV4-2
abundance: few

CDR3nt: TGTGCCAGCAACACGGGTCCGCCTCCAAGGACCCAGTACTTC
CDR3aa: CASNTGPPPRTQYF
d_gene: -
j_gene: TRBJ2-5
v_gene: TRBV6-1
abundance: few

CDR3nt: TGTGCCAGCAGCTTAAGGAGAATAGCTTCCTACGAGCAGTACTTC
CDR3aa: CASSLRRIASYEQYF
d_gene: -
j_gene: TRBJ2-7
v_gene: TRBV11-2
abundance: few

CDR3nt: TGTGCCAGCAGCCCATGGGCCGGTGGGATGGGGAACGTCCTGACTTTC
CDR3aa: CASSPWAGGMGNVLTF
d_gene: -
j_gene: TRBJ2-6
v_gene: TRBV7-8
abundance: few

CDR3nt: TGTGCCAGCAGCACCATGGGGGATAGCAATCAGCCCCAGCATTTT
CDR3aa: CASSTMGDSNQPQHF
d_gene: -
j_gene: TRBJ1-5
v_gene: TRBV21-1
abundance: many

CDR3nt: TGCGCCAGCGGGAGGTGGAGCACAGATACGCAGTATTTT
CDR3aa: CASGRWSTDTQYF
d_gene: -
j_gene: TRBJ2-3
v_gene: TRBV5-1
abundance: -

CDR3nt: TGTGCCATCAGTGACGTAGGGACAGGTATCCACGAGCAGTACTTC
CDR3aa: CAISDVGTGIHEQYF
d_gene: TRBD1
j_gene: TRBJ2-7
v_gene: TRBV10-3
abundance: -

CDR3nt: TGTGCCAGCAGATACTCAGGGGGCGCGAAGAACACTGAAGCTTTCTTT
CDR3aa: CASRYSGGAKNTEAFF
d_gene: TRBD1
j_gene: TRBJ1-1
v_gene: TRBV11-2
abundance: -

CDR3nt: TGCGCCAGCAGCTTGCGGTGGGGGGAAGAGCAGCCCCAGCATTTT
CDR3aa: CASSLRWGEEQPQHF
d_gene: -
j_gene: TRBJ1-5
v_gene: TRBV5-1
abundance: -

CDR3nt: TGTGCCAGCAGTTTAAGGGCAGTCTACAATGAGCAGTTCTTC
CDR3aa: CASSLRAVYNEQFF
d_gene: -
j_gene: TRBJ2-1
v_gene: TRBV28
abundance: -

CDR3nt: TGTGCCAGCAGCGTTTCGGACAGGGTGGAGACCCAGTACTTC
CDR3aa: CASSVSDRVETQYF
d_gene: TRBD1
j_gene: TRBJ2-5
v_gene: TRBV9
abundance: -

CDR3nt: TGTGCCAGCAGCGTTCCGACTAGCGGGGGCTACAATGAGCAGTTCTTC
CDR3aa: CASSVPTSGGYNEQFF
d_gene: TRBD2
j_gene: TRBJ2-1
v_gene: TRBV9
abundance: -

CDR3nt: TGTGCCAGCAGTTTAAGGCGGATACTCTATGGCTACACCTTC
CDR3aa: CASSLRRILYGYTF
d_gene: -
j_gene: TRBJ1-2
v_gene: TRBV28
abundance: many

CDR3nt: TGCGCCAGCAGAACAGAGCTCTCTGGGGCCAACGTCCTGACTTTC
CDR3aa: CASRTELSGANVLTF
d_gene: -
j_gene: TRBJ2-6
v_gene: TRBV4-1
abundance: few

CDR3nt: TGTGCTAGTGGTTTGGCCTACAATGAGCAGTTCTTC
CDR3aa: CASGLAYNEQFF
d_gene: -
j_gene: TRBJ2-1
v_gene: TRBV12-5
abundance: few

CDR3nt: TGTGCCAGCAGCCAAGCGGGCCGGGGCAGCAATGAGCAGTTCTTC
CDR3aa: CASSQAGRGSNEQFF
d_gene: -
j_gene: TRBJ2-1
v_gene: TRBV3-1
abundance: -

CDR3nt: TGTGCCACCAGCGCAGGGACAGGGGGAACCGGGGAGCTGTTTTTT
CDR3aa: CATSAGTGGTGELFF
d_gene: TRBD1
j_gene: TRBJ2-2
v_gene: TRBV15
abundance: -